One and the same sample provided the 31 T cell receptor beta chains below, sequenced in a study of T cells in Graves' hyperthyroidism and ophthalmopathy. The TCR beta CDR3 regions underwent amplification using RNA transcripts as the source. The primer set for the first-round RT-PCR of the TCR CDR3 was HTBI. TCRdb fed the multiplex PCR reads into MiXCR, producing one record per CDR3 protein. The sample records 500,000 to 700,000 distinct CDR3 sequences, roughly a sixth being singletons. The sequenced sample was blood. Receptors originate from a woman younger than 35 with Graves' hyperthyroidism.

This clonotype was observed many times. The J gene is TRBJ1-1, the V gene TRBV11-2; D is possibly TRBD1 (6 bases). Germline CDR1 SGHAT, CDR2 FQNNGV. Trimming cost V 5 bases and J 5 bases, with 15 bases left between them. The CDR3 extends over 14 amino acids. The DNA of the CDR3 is TGTGCCAGCAGCGTAAACAGGGTGGGGACTGAAGCTTTCTTT. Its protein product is CASSVNRVGTEAFF.

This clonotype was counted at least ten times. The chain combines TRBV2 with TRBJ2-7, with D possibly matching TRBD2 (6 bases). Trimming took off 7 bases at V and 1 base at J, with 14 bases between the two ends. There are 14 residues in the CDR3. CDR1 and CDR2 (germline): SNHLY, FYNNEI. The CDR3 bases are TGTGCCAGCAACTTCGCGGGATCTTCCTACGAGCAGTACTTC. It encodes CASNFAGSSYEQYF. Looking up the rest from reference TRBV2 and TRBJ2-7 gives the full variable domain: EPEVTQTPSHQVTQMGQEVILRCVPISNHLYFYWYRQILGQKVEFLVSFYNNEISEKSEIFDDQFSVERPDGSNFTLKIRSTKLEDSAMYFCASNFAGSSYEQYFGPGTRLTVT.

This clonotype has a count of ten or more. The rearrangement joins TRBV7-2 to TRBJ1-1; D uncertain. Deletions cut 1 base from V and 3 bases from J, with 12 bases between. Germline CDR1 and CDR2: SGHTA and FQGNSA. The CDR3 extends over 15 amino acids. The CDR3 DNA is TGTGCCAGCAGCTTAGACGGGCAGAGAGACACTGAAGCTTTCTTT. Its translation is CASSLDGQRDTEAFF.

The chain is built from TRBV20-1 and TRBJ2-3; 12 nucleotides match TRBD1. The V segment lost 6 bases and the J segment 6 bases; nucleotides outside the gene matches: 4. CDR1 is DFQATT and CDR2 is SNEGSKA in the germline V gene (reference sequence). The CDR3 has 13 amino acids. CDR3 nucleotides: TGCAGTGCGAGGGACAGGGGGCGGGATACGCAGTATTTT. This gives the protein CSARDRGRDTQYF.

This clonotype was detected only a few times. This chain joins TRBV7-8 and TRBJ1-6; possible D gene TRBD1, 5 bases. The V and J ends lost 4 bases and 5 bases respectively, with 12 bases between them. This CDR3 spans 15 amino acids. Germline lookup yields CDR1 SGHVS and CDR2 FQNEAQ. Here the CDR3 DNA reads TGTGCCAGCAGCTCGGGGCAGGTGCATAATTCACCCCTCCACTTT. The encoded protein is CASSSGQVHNSPLHF.

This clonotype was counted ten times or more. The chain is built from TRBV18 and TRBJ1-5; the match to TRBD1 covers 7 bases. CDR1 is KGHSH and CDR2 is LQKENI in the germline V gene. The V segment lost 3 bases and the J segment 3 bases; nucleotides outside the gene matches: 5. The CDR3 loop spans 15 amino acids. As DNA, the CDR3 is TGTGCCAGCTCACCCAAAGACAGGGACAATCAGCCCCAGCATTTT. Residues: CASSPKDRDNQPQHF.

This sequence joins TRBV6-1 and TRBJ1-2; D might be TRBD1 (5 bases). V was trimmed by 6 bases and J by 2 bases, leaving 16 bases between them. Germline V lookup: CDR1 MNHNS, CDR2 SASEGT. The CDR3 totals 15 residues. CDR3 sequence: CASRDLTGRNYGYTF. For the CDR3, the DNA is TGTGCCAGCAGGGATCTAACAGGCCGCAACTATGGCTACACCTTC.

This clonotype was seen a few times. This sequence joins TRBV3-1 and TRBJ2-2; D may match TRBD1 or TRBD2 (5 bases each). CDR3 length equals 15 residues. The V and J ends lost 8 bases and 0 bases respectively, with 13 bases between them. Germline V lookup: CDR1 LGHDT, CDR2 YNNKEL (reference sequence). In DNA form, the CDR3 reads TGTGCCAGCGGCTCCGGGACGGCGAACACCGGGGAGCTGTTTTTT. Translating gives CASGSGTANTGELFF.

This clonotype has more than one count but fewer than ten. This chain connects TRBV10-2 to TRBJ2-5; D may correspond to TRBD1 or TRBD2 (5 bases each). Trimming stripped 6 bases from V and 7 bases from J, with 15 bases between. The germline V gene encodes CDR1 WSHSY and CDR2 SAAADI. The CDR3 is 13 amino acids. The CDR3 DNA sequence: TGCGCCAGCAGGGCAGGGACGAGGGGGACCCAGTACTTC. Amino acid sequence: CASRAGTRGTQYF.

CDR3 nucleotides: TGTGCCAGCAGCCCCGTCGGTAGCGGGGCCTCTGAGCAGTACTTC. Translated, it gives CASSPVGSGASEQYF. V usage is TRBV5-4 and J usage is TRBJ2-7; TRBD2 matches 8 bases. Unmatched junction bases numbered 13, after V lost 4 bases and J lost 7 bases. CDR1 and CDR2 from the germline V gene are SGHNT and YYREEE (reference sequence). There are 15 residues in the CDR3.

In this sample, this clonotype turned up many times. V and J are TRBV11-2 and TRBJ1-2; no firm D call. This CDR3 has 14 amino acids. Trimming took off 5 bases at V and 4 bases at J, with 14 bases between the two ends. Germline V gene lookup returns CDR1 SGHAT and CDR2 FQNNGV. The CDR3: CASSGNRKSYGYTF. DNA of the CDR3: TGTGCCAGCAGCGGAAATCGAAAAAGCTATGGCTACACCTTC.

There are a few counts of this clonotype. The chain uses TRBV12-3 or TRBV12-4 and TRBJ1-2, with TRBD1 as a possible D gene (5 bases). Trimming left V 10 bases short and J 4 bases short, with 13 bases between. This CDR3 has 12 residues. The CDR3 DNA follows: TGTGCCACCCGGACATTCTCCTATGGCTACACCTTC. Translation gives CATRTFSYGYTF.

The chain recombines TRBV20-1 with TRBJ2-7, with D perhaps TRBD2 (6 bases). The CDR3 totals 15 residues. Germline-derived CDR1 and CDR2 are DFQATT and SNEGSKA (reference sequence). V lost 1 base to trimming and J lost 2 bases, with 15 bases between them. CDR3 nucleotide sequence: TGCAGTGCTAGAGCCCGGGACTCGGTTGCCTACGAGCAGTACTTC. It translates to CSARARDSVAYEQYF.

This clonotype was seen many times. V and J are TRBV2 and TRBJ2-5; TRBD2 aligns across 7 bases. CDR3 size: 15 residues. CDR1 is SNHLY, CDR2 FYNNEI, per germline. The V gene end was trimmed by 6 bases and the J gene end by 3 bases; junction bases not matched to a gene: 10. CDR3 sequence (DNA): TGTGCCAGCAGAGGAGCGGGATTCAGTAAAGAGACCCAGTACTTC. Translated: CASRGAGFSKETQYF. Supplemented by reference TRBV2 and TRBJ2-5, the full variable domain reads EPEVTQTPSHQVTQMGQEVILRCVPISNHLYFYWYRQILGQKVEFLVSFYNNEISEKSEIFDDQFSVERPDGSNFTLKIRSTKLEDSAMYFCASRGAGFSKETQYFGPGTRLLVL.

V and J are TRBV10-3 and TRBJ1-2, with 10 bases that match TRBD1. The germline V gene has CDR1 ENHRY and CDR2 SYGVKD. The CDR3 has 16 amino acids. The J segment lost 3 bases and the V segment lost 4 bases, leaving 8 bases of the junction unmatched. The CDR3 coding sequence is TGTGCCATCAGTGTGTTGGGGACAGGGGAGGACTATGGCTACACCTTC. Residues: CAISVLGTGEDYGYTF.

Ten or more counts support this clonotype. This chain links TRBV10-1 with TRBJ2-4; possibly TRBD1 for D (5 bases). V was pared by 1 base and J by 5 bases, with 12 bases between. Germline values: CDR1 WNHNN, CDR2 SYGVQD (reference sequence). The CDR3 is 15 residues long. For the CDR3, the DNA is TGCGCCAGCAGTGAGTTCCAGGGTACCGAAAACATTCAGTACTTC. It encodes CASSEFQGTENIQYF.

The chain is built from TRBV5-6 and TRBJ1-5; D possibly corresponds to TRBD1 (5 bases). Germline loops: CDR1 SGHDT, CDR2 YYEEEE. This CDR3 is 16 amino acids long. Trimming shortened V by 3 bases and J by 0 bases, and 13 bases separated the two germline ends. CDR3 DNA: TGTGCCAGCAGCTCGACAACAGGCAATAGCAATCAGCCCCAGCATTTT. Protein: CASSSTTGNSNQPQHF.

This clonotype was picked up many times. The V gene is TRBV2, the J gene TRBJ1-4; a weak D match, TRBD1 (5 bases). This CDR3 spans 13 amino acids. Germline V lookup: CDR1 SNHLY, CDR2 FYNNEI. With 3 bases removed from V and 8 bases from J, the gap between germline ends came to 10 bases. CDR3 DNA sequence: TGTGCCAGCAGTGAGCAGGGTTGGGAAAAACTGTTTTTT. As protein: CASSEQGWEKLFF.

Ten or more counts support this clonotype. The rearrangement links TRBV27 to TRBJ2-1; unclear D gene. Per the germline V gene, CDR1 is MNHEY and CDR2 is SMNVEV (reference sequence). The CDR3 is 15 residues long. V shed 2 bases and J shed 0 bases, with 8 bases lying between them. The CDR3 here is CASSLDPNSYNEQFF. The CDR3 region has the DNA TGTGCCAGCAGTTTAGATCCGAACTCCTACAATGAGCAGTTCTTC.

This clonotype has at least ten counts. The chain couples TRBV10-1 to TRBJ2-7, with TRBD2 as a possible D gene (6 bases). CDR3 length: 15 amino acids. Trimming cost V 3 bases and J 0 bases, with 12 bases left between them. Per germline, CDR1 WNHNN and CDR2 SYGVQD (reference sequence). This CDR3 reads CASSESGVLSYEQYF. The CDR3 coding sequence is TGCGCCAGCAGTGAATCGGGGGTCCTCTCCTACGAGCAGTACTTC.

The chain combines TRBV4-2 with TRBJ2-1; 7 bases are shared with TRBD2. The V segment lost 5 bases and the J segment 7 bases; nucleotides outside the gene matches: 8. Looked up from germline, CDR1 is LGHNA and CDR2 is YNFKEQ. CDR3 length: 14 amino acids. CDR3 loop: CASSKREERNEQFF. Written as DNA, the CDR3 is TGTGCCAGCAGCAAGCGGGAAGAGCGAAATGAGCAGTTCTTC.

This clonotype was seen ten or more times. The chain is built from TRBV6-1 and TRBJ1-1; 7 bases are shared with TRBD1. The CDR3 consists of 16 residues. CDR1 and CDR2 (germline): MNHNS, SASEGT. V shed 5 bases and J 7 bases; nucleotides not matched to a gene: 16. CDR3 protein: CASSIAGGTSDVEAFF. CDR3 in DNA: TGTGCCAGCAGTATAGCAGGGGGGACTTCGGACGTTGAAGCTTTCTTT.

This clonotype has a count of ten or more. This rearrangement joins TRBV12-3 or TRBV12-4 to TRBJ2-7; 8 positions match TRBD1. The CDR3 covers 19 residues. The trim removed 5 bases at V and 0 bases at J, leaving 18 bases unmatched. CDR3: CASSPSWTGIEGSSYEQYF. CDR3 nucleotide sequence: TGTGCCAGCAGTCCCTCATGGACAGGGATAGAGGGGAGCTCCTACGAGCAGTACTTC.

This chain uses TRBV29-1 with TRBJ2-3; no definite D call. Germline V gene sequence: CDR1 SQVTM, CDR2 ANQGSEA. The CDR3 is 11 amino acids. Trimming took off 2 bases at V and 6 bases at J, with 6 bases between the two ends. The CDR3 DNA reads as TGCAGCGTTGAATCCGGGGATACGCAGTATTTT. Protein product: CSVESGDTQYF.

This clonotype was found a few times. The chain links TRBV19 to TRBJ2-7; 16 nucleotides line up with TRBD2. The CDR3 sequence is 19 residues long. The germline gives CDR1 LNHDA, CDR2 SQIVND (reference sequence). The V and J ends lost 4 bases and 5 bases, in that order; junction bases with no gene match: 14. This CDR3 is CASSTIKGTSGRASHEQYF. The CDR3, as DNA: TGTGCCAGTAGTACAATCAAAGGGACTAGCGGGAGGGCCTCGCACGAGCAGTACTTC.

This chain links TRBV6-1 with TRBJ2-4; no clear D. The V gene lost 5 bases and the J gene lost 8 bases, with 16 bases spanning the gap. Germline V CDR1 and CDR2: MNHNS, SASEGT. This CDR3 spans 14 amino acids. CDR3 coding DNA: TGTGCCAGCAGTCCCGGATGGGTGCCGGACATTCAGTACTTC. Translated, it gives CASSPGWVPDIQYF.

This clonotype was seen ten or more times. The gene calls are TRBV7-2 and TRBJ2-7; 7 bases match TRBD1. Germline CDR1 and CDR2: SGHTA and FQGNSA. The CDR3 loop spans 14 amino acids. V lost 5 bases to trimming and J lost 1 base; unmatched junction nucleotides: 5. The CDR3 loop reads CASSTRQGSYEQYF. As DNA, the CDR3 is TGTGCCAGCAGCACCCGACAGGGTTCCTACGAGCAGTACTTC. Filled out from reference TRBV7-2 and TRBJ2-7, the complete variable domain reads GAGVSQSPSNKVTEKGKDVELRCDPISGHTALYWYRQSLGQGLEFLIYFQGNSAPDKSGLPSDRFSAERTGGSVSTLTIQRTQQEDSAVYLCASSTRQGSYEQYFGPGTRLTVT.

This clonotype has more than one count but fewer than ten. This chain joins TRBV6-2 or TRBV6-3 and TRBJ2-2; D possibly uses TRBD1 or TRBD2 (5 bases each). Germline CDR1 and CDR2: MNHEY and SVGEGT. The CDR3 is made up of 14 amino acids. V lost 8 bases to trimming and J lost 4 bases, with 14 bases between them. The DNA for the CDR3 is TGTGCCAGCTCTGGGGCCCGGGGCACCGGGGAGCTGTTTTTT. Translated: CASSGARGTGELFF.

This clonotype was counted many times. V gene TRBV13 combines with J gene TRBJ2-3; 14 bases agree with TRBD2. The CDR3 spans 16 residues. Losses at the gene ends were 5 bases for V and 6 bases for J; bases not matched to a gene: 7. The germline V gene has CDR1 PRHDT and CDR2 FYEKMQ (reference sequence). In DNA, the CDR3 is TGTGCCAGCAGCGGGGGACTAGCGGGAGAGGGGGATACGCAGTATTTT. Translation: CASSGGLAGEGDTQYF. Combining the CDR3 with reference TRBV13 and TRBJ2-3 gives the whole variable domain AAGVIQSPRHLIKEKRETATLKCYPIPRHDTVYWYQQGPGQDPQFLISFYEKMQSDKGSIPDRFSAQQFSDYHSELNMSSLELGDSALYFCASSGGLAGEGDTQYFGPGTRLTVL.

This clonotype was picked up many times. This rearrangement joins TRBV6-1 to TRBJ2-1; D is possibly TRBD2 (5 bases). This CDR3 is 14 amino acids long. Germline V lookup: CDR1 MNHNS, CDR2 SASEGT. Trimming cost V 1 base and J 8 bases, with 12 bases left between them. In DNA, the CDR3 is TGTGCCAGCAGTGAAGTCCGGGAAATGGATGAGCAGTTCTTC. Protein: CASSEVREMDEQFF.

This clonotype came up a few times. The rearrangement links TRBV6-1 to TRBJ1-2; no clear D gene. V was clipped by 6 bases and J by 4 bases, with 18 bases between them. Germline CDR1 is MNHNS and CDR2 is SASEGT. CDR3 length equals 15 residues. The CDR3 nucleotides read TGTGCCAGCAGCCAAGACGGACCCTATGGCTATGGCTACACCTTC. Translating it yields CASSQDGPYGYGYTF.